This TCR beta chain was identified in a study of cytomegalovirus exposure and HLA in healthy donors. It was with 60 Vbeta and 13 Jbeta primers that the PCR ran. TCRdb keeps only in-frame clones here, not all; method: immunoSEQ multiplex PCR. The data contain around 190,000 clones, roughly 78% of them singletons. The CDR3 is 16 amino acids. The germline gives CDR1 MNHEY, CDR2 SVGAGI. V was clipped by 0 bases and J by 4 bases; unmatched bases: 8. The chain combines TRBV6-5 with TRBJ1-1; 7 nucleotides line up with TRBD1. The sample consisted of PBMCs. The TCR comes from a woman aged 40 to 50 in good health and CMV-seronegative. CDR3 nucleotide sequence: TGTGCCAGCAGTTACTCCCCCGGGACAGTCGGCACTGAAGCTTTCTTT. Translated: CASSYSPGTVGTEAFF.